This T cell receptor (beta chain) was retrieved from a study of blood T cell repertoires in COVID-19. As for the study in general: Samples came from the United States, Italy and Spain, spanning acute and convalescent COVID-19. Nucleic acid was either cDNA or gDNA, and it came from T cells, B-cell-depleted T cells, or PBMCs.

The CDR3 covers 14 residues. The germline gives CDR1 LGHDT, CDR2 YNNKEL (reference sequence). Trimming stripped 0 bases from V and 2 bases from J, with 5 bases between. Authors' methods: Counts of nucleated cells, estimated from reference gene primer amplification, were obtained. Sequencing was performed with immunoSEQ multiplex PCR; in TCRdb, only in-frame clones are kept and a portion is missing. V and J calls and clone size are those listed in that table; D and trimming were worked out from the DNA. The data contain some 200,000 clones, roughly nine tenths of them singletons. The sequenced sample consisted of peripheral blood. V gene TRBV3-1 (or the pseudogene TRBV3-2) combines with J gene TRBJ1-3, with unresolved D. The source of this sequence is a woman between 65 and 79 years old with acute or convalescent COVID-19. As DNA, the CDR3 is TGTGCCAGCAGCCAAGATGCGGCTGGAAACACCATATATTTT. It specifies CASSQDAAGNTIYF.